This T cell receptor beta chain emerged from a study of OX40 agonist ivuxolimab in advanced cancers. For the study in its entirety: The costimulatory receptor OX40 (CD134) was targeted by ivuxolimab, a fully human IgG2 agonistic monoclonal antibody. Patients were allowed to have had prior anti-PD-1, anti-PD-L1 or anti-CTLA-4 therapy, and approximately 40% of the dose-escalation patients had been treated with checkpoint inhibitors. Partial responses occurred in three dose-escalation patients, of whom one had hepatocellular carcinoma and two had cutaneous melanoma. The paper covers the monotherapy dose-escalation part of the phase I ivuxolimab trial, which included N ≈ 50 patients. Of the approximately 50 dose-escalation patients, hepatocellular carcinoma was present in approximately 20, melanoma in roughly 15, renal cell carcinoma in 9 and head and neck cancer in 9. In the dose-escalation cohort, around four fifths of patients were male, and the mean age was 60 years with a range of about 23 to 79. The purpose of peripheral TCRbeta sequencing was to test whether ivuxolimab changed TCR sequence diversity and led to clonal T-cell expansion. Intravenous ivuxolimab was administered to patients every 2 weeks at six dose levels: 0.01, 0.1, 0.3, 1.5, 3 and 10 mg/kg. The full study reports these points: At doses of 0.1 to 3.0 mg/kg, clonal expansion of both CD4+ and CD8+ T cells in blood was seen between baseline and week 6. Low levels of normalized T-cell clonal expansion were also seen in some nonresponding patients. In the 0.1-3.0 mg/kg groups, partial responders had among the lowest normalized peripheral clonal expansion, particularly in CD8+ T cells. Which antigens the clonally expanded peripheral T cells were specific for was not determined. On average, CD8+ T cells showed more expanded clones than CD4+ T cells after ivuxolimab.

To sequence the TCRbeta CDR3 region, genomic DNA was isolated from the sorted cells. TCRbeta CDR3 regions were sequenced using the immunoSEQ Assay. Sourced from immuneACCESS, this table was stored by TCRdb with only in-frame sequences that have V and J called. A share of the clones is absent; for the studies checked, an unresolved V gene accounts for under half, and the remainder has no known explanation. Within this sample are 37,000 or so clones, with about four fifths of them counted one time only. The top ten constitute about 2% of the sample. The trial excluded patients who had a history of autoimmune disease or were on systemic immunosuppression. Peripheral blood for TCR sequencing was collected from all dose cohorts at baseline, on cycle 4 day 1, and on cycle 7 day 1. Samples came from an open-label, multicenter, first-in-human phase I dose-escalation trial of ivuxolimab. The trial enrolled adults with locally advanced or metastatic head and neck squamous cell, hepatocellular, melanoma or renal cell carcinoma. Before TCR sequencing, CD4+ T cells and CD8+ T cells were sorted from peripheral blood as separate populations.

Worth noting for this clone: Its cognate antigen has yet to be identified. No per-base quality is available; no much larger clone lies one base away.

Inclusive of the bounding cysteine and phenylalanine, the CDR3 is 14 residues long. Only the CDR3 region is kept as DNA, spanning 42 bases read in frame from base 1. CDR1 and CDR2 are read off the germline V gene as MGHRA and YSYEKL. V was cut back by 10 bases and J by 0 bases, leaving a gap of 15 bases between them. The V and J genes are TRBV4-1 and TRBJ1-1, with the D gene uncertain. This TCR derives from an adult with an advanced solid tumor such as melanoma, head and neck, liver or kidney cancer. The sample here was CD4+ or CD8+ T cells sorted from blood, taken in a trial of the OX40 agonist ivuxolimab. For the CDR3, the sequence is CATQKGVLNTEAFF. The DNA sequence is TGCGCCACCCAAAAGGGTGTACTGAACACTGAAGCTTTCTTT.